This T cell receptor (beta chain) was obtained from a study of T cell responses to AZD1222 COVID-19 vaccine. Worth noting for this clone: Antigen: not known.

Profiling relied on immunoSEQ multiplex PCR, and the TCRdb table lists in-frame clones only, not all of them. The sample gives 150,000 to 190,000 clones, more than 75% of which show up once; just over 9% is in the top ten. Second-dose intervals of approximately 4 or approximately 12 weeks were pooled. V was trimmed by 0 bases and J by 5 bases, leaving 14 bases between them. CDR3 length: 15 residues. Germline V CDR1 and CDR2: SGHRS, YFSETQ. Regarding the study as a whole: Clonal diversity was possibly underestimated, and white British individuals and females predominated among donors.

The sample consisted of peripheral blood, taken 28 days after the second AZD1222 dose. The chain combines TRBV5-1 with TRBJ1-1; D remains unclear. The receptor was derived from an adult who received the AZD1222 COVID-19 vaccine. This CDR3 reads CASSLGRLSSTEAFF. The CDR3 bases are TGCGCCAGCAGCTTGGGACGGCTGTCGTCGACTGAAGCTTTCTTT.